A selection of T cell receptor beta chains follows, all from one sample in a study of CD8+ T cells in alopecia areata. TCRdb's table, derived via immunoSEQ multiplex PCR, lists solely in-frame clones and lacks some. The profile shows roughly 98,000 clones, 60% to 75% of them singletons. The sample here was CD8+ T cells sorted from blood, taken at week 4, from a patient treated with tofacitinib. These receptors were taken from a human donor with alopecia areata. Both conserved end residues are part of each CDR3. Each record gives: V gene, clone size, J gene, D gene, CDR3 protein, CDR3 DNA. A D gene is named only where the DNA matches it firmly. Clone size is not always given. Where it is, it says once, few, many or a class for expanded clones.

>TRBV28|few|TRBJ2-7|NA
CASSPDAGEQYF
TGTGCCAGCTCCCCAGACGCGGGGGAGCAGTACTTC
>TRBV27|NA|TRBJ2-6|NA
CASSLTGTSGANVLTF
TGTGCCAGCAGTTTAACAGGGACATCTGGGGCCAACGTCCTGACTTTC
>TRBV25-1|few|TRBJ2-5|TRBD2
CASSEWTSGFQETQYF
TGTGCCAGCAGTGAGTGGACTAGCGGATTCCAAGAGACCCAGTACTTC
>TRBV25-1|NA|TRBJ2-5|NA
CASRDRQETQYF
TGTGCCAGCAGGGACAGACAAGAGACCCAGTACTTC
>TRBV4-1|NA|TRBJ2-7|NA
CASSQIQGYEQYF
TGCGCCAGCAGCCAGATACAGGGCTACGAGCAGTACTTC
>TRBV27|NA|TRBJ1-1|TRBD1
CASSVTGLTEAFF
TGTGCCAGCAGTGTGACAGGGCTTACTGAAGCTTTCTTT
>TRBV29-1|NA|TRBJ2-7|NA
CSAQTVTYEQYF
TGCAGCGCACAGACGGTTACCTACGAGCAGTACTTC
>TRBV6-5|NA|TRBJ1-4|NA
CASSYSGRTNEKLFF
TGTGCCAGCAGTTACTCAGGCCGGACTAATGAAAAACTGTTTTTT
>TRBV5-1|NA|TRBJ1-1|NA
CASSQSPGGVNTEAFF
TGCGCCAGCAGCCAAAGCCCTGGGGGGGTGAACACTGAAGCTTTCTTT
>TRBV6-5|few|TRBJ2-1|TRBD2
CASSYGLAGFNNEQFF
TGTGCCAGCAGTTACGGACTAGCGGGATTTAACAATGAGCAGTTCTTC
>TRBV7-8|NA|TRBJ2-2|TRBD2
CASSLGLADNTGELFF
TGTGCCAGCAGCTTAGGGCTAGCGGATAACACCGGGGAGCTGTTTTTT
>TRBV9|NA|TRBJ2-1|NA
CASSVDSSGLYNEQFF
TGTGCCAGCAGCGTAGATTCGAGCGGCTTATACAATGAGCAGTTCTTC
>TRBV6-5|few|TRBJ2-7|NA
CASMGDNSYEQYF
TGTGCCAGCATGGGGGACAACTCCTACGAGCAGTACTTC
>TRBV27|few|TRBJ2-1|TRBD2
CASSHPGLAWNEQFF
TGTGCCAGCAGTCATCCGGGACTAGCATGGAATGAGCAGTTCTTC
>TRBV7-2|NA|TRBJ2-3|NA
CASSSFDSVYPTDTQYF
TGTGCCAGCAGCTCGTTTGACAGCGTTTACCCCACAGATACGCAGTATTTT
>TRBV7-9|few|TRBJ2-7|TRBD2
CASRSGVSYEQYF
TGTGCCTCTAGAAGCGGGGTCAGCTACGAGCAGTACTTC
>TRBV27|NA|TRBJ2-6|TRBD2
CASRPLTSGRSGANVLTF
TGTGCCAGCAGACCCCTGACTAGCGGGCGGTCTGGGGCCAACGTCCTGACTTTC